The entry that follows covers one T cell receptor beta chain sequence. Its target is unknown. The sample is drawn from a study of T cell responses to AZD1222 COVID-19 vaccine. Study information: Second-dose recipients at about 4 or about 12 weeks were treated as one pooled group.

The V gene lost 2 bases and the J gene lost 5 bases, with 10 bases spanning the gap. The CDR3 runs 14 residues. Germline V lookup: CDR1 KGHSH, CDR2 LQKENI. Data came from immunoSEQ multiplex PCR; TCRdb stores just in-frame clones and leaves some out. The sample holds 90,000 to 120,000 clones, about 90% seen once. Findings of the study overall: Spike was spanned by vaccine-associated CD4 TCRs, with dominance at 160-218 and 743-854.

The sequence came from an adult in good health. Here the sequenced sample was peripheral blood, taken on day 0 of AZD1222 vaccination. The genes are TRBV18 and TRBJ2-1, with D possibly matching TRBD1 (6 bases). The CDR3 region is CASSPVRQDNEQFF. DNA for the CDR3: TGTGCCAGCTCACCAGTTAGACAGGACAATGAGCAGTTCTTC.